Listed below are T cell receptor beta chains from one sample, sequenced in a study of graft-versus-host responses after intestinal transplantation. Profiling relied on immunoSEQ multiplex PCR, and the TCRdb table lists in-frame clones only, not all of them. The sample carries about 15,000 clones, about 30% recorded once. This specimen was alloreactive CD4+ T cells from a mixed lymphocyte reaction culture, taken before intestinal transplant. The receptors were gathered from a human patient who received an intestinal transplant. The CDR3 runs from the conserved cysteine through the conserved F or W. D genes are given only for firm matches. Only some rows state a clone size, as once, few, many or a class for expanded clones.

>TRBV7-2|NA|NA|TRBJ2-5
CASSLVETQYF
TGTGCCAGCAGCTTAGTTGAGACCCAGTACTTC
>TRBV4-1|NA|NA|TRBJ2-3
CASSQGPVGGTQYF
TGCGCCAGCAGCCAAGGACCGGTTGGAGGTACGCAGTATTTT
>TRBV4-2|NA|NA|TRBJ1-5
CASSLGPTNQPQHF
TGTGCCAGCAGCTTGGGCCCGACTAATCAGCCCCAGCATTTT
>TRBV5-5|large|TRBD2|TRBJ2-7
CASSLGLAGAYEQYF
TGTGCCAGCAGCTTAGGACTAGCGGGAGCCTACGAGCAGTACTTC
>TRBV7-5|NA|NA|TRBJ2-5
CVRSLEGQTQYF
TGTGTCAGAAGCTTAGAGGGGCAGACCCAGTACTTC
>TRBV21-1|NA|NA|TRBJ1-2
CASSKYFGSRSGQGGRNYGYTF
TGTGCCAGCAGCAAATATTTTGGTAGTAGATCTGGACAGGGGGGCCGCAACTATGGCTACACCTTC
>TRBV15|medium-sized|NA|TRBJ1-5
CATSREGYGNQPQHF
TGTGCCACCAGCAGAGAGGGATATGGAAATCAGCCCCAGCATTTT
>TRBV27|NA|NA|TRBJ2-7
CASSPGSSSYEQYF
TGTGCCAGCAGTCCGGGGTCCAGCTCCTACGAGCAGTACTTC
>TRBV18|few|NA|TRBJ2-5
CASGQETQYF
TGTGCCAGCGGCCAAGAGACCCAGTACTTC
>TRBV19|NA|NA|TRBJ2-6
CASSGSVPGANVLTF
TGTGCCAGTAGTGGGTCGGTACCTGGGGCCAACGTCCTGACTTTC
>TRBV4-1|NA|TRBD1|TRBJ2-3
CASSQDNRGVRADTQYF
TGCGCCAGCAGCCAAGATAACAGGGGTGTTAGGGCAGATACGCAGTATTTT
>TRBV7-9|NA|TRBD1|TRBJ1-5
CASSSGQGNQPQHF
TGTGCCAGCAGCTCCGGACAGGGTAATCAGCCCCAGCATTTT
>TRBV5-4|NA|NA|TRBJ1-3
CASTGGRGGNTIYF
TGTGCCAGCACGGGGGGGCGCGGAGGAAACACCATATATTTT
>TRBV29-1|once|NA|TRBJ2-7
CSVRSELSYEQYF
TGCAGCGTCCGATCGGAACTCTCCTACGAGCAGTACTTC
>TRBV7-9|few|TRBD2|TRBJ2-5
CASSLGASGGLGETQYF
TGTGCCAGCAGCTTAGGAGCTAGCGGGGGTTTGGGCGAGACCCAGTACTTC
>TRBV6-5|NA|NA|TRBJ1-1
CASSYGHAVEAFF
TGTGCCAGCAGTTACGGGCACGCGGTTGAAGCTTTCTTT
>TRBV11-2|NA|NA|TRBJ2-1
CASSFSSSYNEQFF
TGTGCCAGCAGCTTTTCGAGTTCCTACAATGAGCAGTTCTTC
>TRBV9|few|TRBD2|TRBJ2-2
CASSYGSGGDTGELFF
TGTGCCAGCAGTTACGGTAGCGGGGGGGACACCGGGGAGCTGTTTTTT
>TRBV6-1|few|TRBD1|TRBJ1-1
CASSGYRGEYRGTEAFF
TGTGCCAGCAGTGGATACAGGGGGGAGTATCGGGGCACTGAAGCTTTCTTT
>TRBV29-1|NA|TRBD1|TRBJ1-1
CSVGGTGGRDTEAFF
TGCAGCGTTGGGGGAACAGGGGGAAGGGACACTGAAGCTTTCTTT
>TRBV5-1|NA|TRBD1|TRBJ2-5
CASSLAGTVEETQYF
TGCGCCAGCAGCTTGGCTGGGACAGTTGAAGAGACCCAGTACTTC
>TRBV6-6|NA|NA|TRBJ2-1
CASSYSGNEQFF
TGTGCCAGCAGTTACTCTGGCAATGAGCAGTTCTTC
>TRBV29-1|NA|TRBD2|TRBJ2-4
CSVGASGSFGAKNIQYF
TGCAGCGTTGGGGCTAGCGGGAGTTTTGGTGCCAAAAACATTCAGTACTTC
>TRBV6-4|medium-sized|NA|TRBJ2-7
CASSDSRLDEDEQYF
TGTGCCAGCAGTGACTCGAGGCTAGATGAGGACGAGCAGTACTTC
>TRBV7-9|NA|TRBD2|TRBJ2-1
CASSLNRLAGYNEQFF
TGTGCCAGCAGCTTAAATCGGCTAGCGGGTTACAATGAGCAGTTCTTC
>TRBV10-3|NA|TRBD1|TRBJ2-6
CAISKTGGASGANVLTF
TGTGCCATCAGTAAGACAGGGGGCGCTTCTGGGGCCAACGTCCTGACTTTC
>TRBV6-1|NA|TRBD1|TRBJ1-1
CASNPRGWNTEAFF
TGTGCCAGCAATCCCAGGGGGTGGAACACTGAAGCTTTCTTT
>TRBV4-2|NA|TRBD2|TRBJ2-7
CASSPAGGGGGEQYF
TGTGCCAGCAGCCCCGCCGGGGGCGGCGGGGGGGAGCAGTACTTC
>TRBV19|few|TRBD1|TRBJ1-4
CASRQGSVTNEKLFF
TGTGCCAGTAGACAGGGGAGTGTAACTAATGAAAAACTGTTTTTT
>TRBV6-5|NA|NA|TRBJ2-7
CASSRSQGYEQYF
TGTGCCAGCAGCCGCAGTCAGGGGTACGAGCAGTACTTC
>TRBV16|NA|NA|TRBJ2-1
CASSQSQGSSYNEQFF
TGTGCCAGCAGCCAATCCCAAGGGAGCTCCTACAATGAGCAGTTCTTC
>TRBV5-1|NA|TRBD2|TRBJ2-1
CASSLSPSGGRYNEQFF
TGCGCCAGCAGCTTGAGTCCTAGCGGGGGTCGGTACAATGAGCAGTTCTTC
>TRBV19|few|NA|TRBJ2-7
CASNPSGASTYEQYF
TGTGCCAGTAATCCATCCGGGGCCTCCACCTACGAGCAGTACTTC
>TRBV29-1|NA|NA|TRBJ2-1
CSVARPLAISSYNEQFF
TGCAGCGTCGCGCGCCCTCTAGCGATCAGCTCCTACAATGAGCAGTTCTTC
>TRBV5-1|NA|NA|TRBJ2-7
CASSFSRGSSYEQYF
TGCGCCAGCAGCTTCTCCCGGGGAAGCTCCTACGAGCAGTACTTC
>TRBV7-6|medium-sized|NA|TRBJ2-3
CASSLDGSGDTQYF
TGTGCCAGCAGCTTAGACGGGAGTGGGGATACGCAGTATTTT
>TRBV18|few|NA|TRBJ2-7
CASSPWPYEQYF
TGTGCCAGCTCACCATGGCCTTACGAGCAGTACTTC
>TRBV5-1|NA|NA|TRBJ1-6
CASSLGGRLGPWDNSPLHF
TGCGCCAGCAGCTTGGGTGGACGACTGGGACCCTGGGATAATTCACCCCTCCACTTT
>TRBV4-2|few|NA|TRBJ1-2
CASSQESGRANYGYTF
TGTGCCAGCAGCCAAGAAAGCGGCAGGGCAAACTATGGCTACACCTTC
>TRBV18|NA|NA|TRBJ2-1
CASSPSWTEDYNEQFF
TGTGCCAGCTCACCATCGTGGACAGAGGACTACAATGAGCAGTTCTTC
>TRBV6-1|few|TRBD1|TRBJ1-3
CASSERGSVGQGPGNTIYF
TGTGCCAGCAGTGAACGAGGTTCTGTAGGACAGGGCCCTGGAAACACCATATATTTT
>TRBV7-9|NA|NA|TRBJ1-4
CASSGSREAFATNEKLFF
TGTGCCAGCAGCGGAAGCAGAGAAGCATTTGCAACTAATGAAAAACTGTTTTTT
>TRBV7-9|few|NA|TRBJ2-5
CASSLSTETQYF
TGTGCCAGCAGCTTATCAACGGAGACCCAGTACTTC
>TRBV11-2|few|NA|TRBJ1-5
CASSLVPINQPQHF
TGTGCCAGCAGCTTAGTCCCAATCAATCAGCCCCAGCATTTT
>TRBV11-3|NA|TRBD2|TRBJ2-1
CASSSRDYYNEQFF
TGTGCCAGCAGCTCCCGGGACTACTACAATGAGCAGTTCTTC
>TRBV4-2|NA|NA|TRBJ2-7
CASSRYRVLSYEQYF
TGTGCCAGCAGCCGGTACAGGGTCCTATCCTACGAGCAGTACTTC
>TRBV10-3|NA|TRBD2|TRBJ2-7
CAISTGTSGRIPYEQYF
TGTGCCATCAGTACCGGGACTAGCGGGAGAATCCCCTACGAGCAGTACTTC
>TRBV28|few|NA|TRBJ1-5
CASSNNQPQHF
TGTGCCAGCAGTAACAATCAGCCCCAGCATTTT
>TRBV5-4|medium-sized|NA|TRBJ1-3
CASSGPGPQIGNTIYF
TGTGCCAGCAGCGGGCCGGGACCCCAAATTGGGAACACCATATATTTT